The rows below give T cell receptor beta chains drawn from one sample of a study of shared clonotypes between healthy human individuals. Libraries were prepared by immunoSEQ multiplex PCR; TCRdb keeps only in-frame clonotypes and omits some of them. The sample has millions of clones, around nine tenths seen once; the top ten hold roughly 0.13%. Sample: naive CD4+ T cells sorted from blood. The origin of the receptors is a man aged 18-30 years in good health. The CDR3 runs from the conserved cysteine through the conserved F or W. D genes are given only for firm matches. Only some rows state a clone size, as once, few, many or a class for expanded clones.

>.|.|TRBV29-1|TRBJ2-1
TGCAGCGTCGCCCGGGGGACTGATTCCTCCTACAATGAGCAGTTCTTC
CSVARGTDSSYNEQFF
>.|.|TRBV5-1|TRBJ1-3
TGCGCCAGCAGCTTGGGGCTAGACAGAGGCAACACCATATATTTT
CASSLGLDRGNTIYF
>.|.|TRBV6-5|TRBJ1-4
TGTGCCAGCAAGCCCCTCGGGGGTGACGAAAAACTGTTTTTT
CASKPLGGDEKLFF
>.|.|TRBV9|TRBJ1-3
TGTGCCAGCAGCTCCGGTGGTGACACCATATATTTT
CASSSGGDTIYF
>.|TRBD1|TRBV19|TRBJ1-1
TGTGCCAGTAGCCAAGGGACAGGAATAATTGCTGAAGCTTTCTTT
CASSQGTGIIAEAFF
>once|TRBD1|TRBV19|TRBJ1-6
TGTGCCAGTCGAGAAGGGGGCTTTATGAATTCACCCCTCCACTTT
CASREGGFMNSPLHF
>few|.|TRBV30|TRBJ1-1
TGTGCCTGGAGTCTTCACAGGGAAGCTTTCTTT
CAWSLHREAFF
>.|.|TRBV19|TRBJ2-4
TGTGCCAGTAGTCTTGGTTCTGGGTCTCTCCTAGCCAAAAACATTCAGTACTTC
CASSLGSGSLLAKNIQYF
>.|.|TRBV11-2|TRBJ2-7
TGTGCCAGCGAGGGACTTGGCTCCTACGAGCAGTACTTC
CASEGLGSYEQYF
>.|TRBD2|TRBV10-3|TRBJ2-4
TGTGCCATCAGTGAGGGAGCGGGAGCGGTATACATTCAGTACTTC
CAISEGAGAVYIQYF
>.|TRBD2|TRBV11-2|TRBJ2-1
TGTGCCAGCAGCTTCGGACTAGCGGGAGTCCACTGGGGGGATGAGCAGTTCTTC
CASSFGLAGVHWGDEQFF
>.|.|TRBV28|TRBJ2-5
TGTGCCAGCAGGCCGGACCGGGCAGCACAAGAGACCCAGTACTTC
CASRPDRAAQETQYF
>.|.|TRBV28|TRBJ1-2
TGTGCCAGCATCAAGGGGAACTATGGCTACACCTTC
CASIKGNYGYTF
>.|.|TRBV6-6|TRBJ2-6
TGTGCCAGCAGCCAGACATTCAACTCTGGGGCCAACGTCCTGACTTTC
CASSQTFNSGANVLTF
>.|.|TRBV4-1|TRBJ2-7
TGCGCCAGCAGCCAAGCATGGCTTAGCTCCTACGAGCAGTACTTC
CASSQAWLSSYEQYF
>.|.|TRBV9|TRBJ1-5
TGTGCCAGCAGCCCGACAGCCCTTGGGGCTCAGCCCCAGCATTTT
CASSPTALGAQPQHF
>.|.|TRBV7-2|TRBJ2-7
TGTGCCAGCAGCATGGGACTTCCCTCGGGTTACGAGCAGTACTTC
CASSMGLPSGYEQYF
>.|.|TRBV5-4|TRBJ2-7
TGTGCCAGCAACCCAAGGGGGGGCCGCGAGCAGTACTTC
CASNPRGGREQYF
>.|.|TRBV7-7|TRBJ2-1
TGTGCTAGCAGCTCAGGTCTGATAGGGAATGAGCAGTTCTTC
CASSSGLIGNEQFF
>.|TRBD1|TRBV7-2|TRBJ1-5
TGTGCCACCTCAAGACAGGGGGATCAGCCCCAGCATTTT
CATSRQGDQPQHF
>.|.|TRBV10-2|TRBJ1-2
TGCGCCAGCAGGGGGTCGGGCGCGGGTGGCTACACCTTC
CASRGSGAGGYTF
>.|.|TRBV7-2|TRBJ2-3
TGTGCCAGCAGCCTCTCAAGAGATACGCAGTATTTT
CASSLSRDTQYF
>.|.|TRBV9|TRBJ2-2
TGTGCCAGCAGCGTAGCTGCAGGGAAGGGACCCGGGGAGCTGTTTTTT
CASSVAAGKGPGELFF
>.|.|TRBV6-1|TRBJ2-6
TGTGCCAGCAGTGAAGGGGTGAGAATGAGAAGGGGGGCCAACGTCCTGACTTTC
CASSEGVRMRRGANVLTF
>.|.|TRBV5-8|TRBJ2-5
TGTGCCAGCAGCTCCGAGGGACACTCTAAAGAGACCCAGTACTTC
CASSSEGHSKETQYF
>.|.|TRBV6-5|TRBJ2-7
TGTGCCAGCAGTTATGGGACAGCCGGGGGGGGCGAGCAGTACTTC
CASSYGTAGGGEQYF
>.|TRBD2|TRBV7-7|TRBJ2-2
TGTGCTAGCCAACTAGCGACGAACACCGGGGAGCTGTTTTTT
CASQLATNTGELFF
>.|.|TRBV6-5|TRBJ2-7
TGTGCCAGCACCCTGGGTTACGAGCAGTACTTC
CASTLGYEQYF
>.|.|TRBV10-3|TRBJ2-4
TGTGCCATCAGCCCGGGACTAGCCAAAAACATTCAGTACTTC
CAISPGLAKNIQYF
>.|TRBD1|TRBV19|TRBJ1-2
TGTGCCAGTAGTTTCAGGGGGTCTTATGGCTACACCTTC
CASSFRGSYGYTF
>.|.|TRBV9|TRBJ1-5
TGTGCCAGCAGCGCAGGCCCGTCCGGCAATCAGCCCCAGCATTTT
CASSAGPSGNQPQHF
>.|.|TRBV19|TRBJ2-7
TGTGCCAGTAGTATAAATAGCGGAATCTCCTACGAGCAGTACTTC
CASSINSGISYEQYF
>.|.|TRBV7-2|TRBJ2-2
TGTGCCAGCAGCTTGACAAGCAACACCGGGGAGCTGTTTTTT
CASSLTSNTGELFF
>.|.|TRBV6-5|TRBJ1-2
TGTGCCAGCAGTTACGGGCAGGGGATCCATGGCTACACCTTC
CASSYGQGIHGYTF